This T cell receptor beta chain originates from a study of T cells after yellow fever vaccination (dated by TCRdb to about 2019). With regard to the full study: Libraries from fractions with low cell numbers were prepared with the SMART-Seq v4 Ultra Low Input RNA kit. To follow T-cell clones before and after both primary and booster YFV17D yellow fever vaccination, bulk TCR alpha and beta repertoires underwent longitudinal sequencing. Blood was collected at multiple timepoints before and after primary and secondary immunization, and bulk PBMC replicates and cell subsets were isolated. The cohort comprised two healthy male donors, one aged 18 to 30 and one aged 30 to 40 years. The paper's findings and limits, for the study overall: A small fraction of clonotypes appeared in both the CD4 and CD8 compartments, likely as a result of convergent recombination. The study included only two donors, which limits how far the findings can be generalized. After the booster, most clones that had expanded after primary vaccination were detected again (around 97% of CD4 and roughly nine tenths of CD8), suggesting broad maintenance of memory. Compared with the primary T-cell response, the secondary T-cell response was weaker but faster, peaking on day 5 rather than day 15. FACS-sorted repertoires could contain abundant contaminating clonotypes from the bulk population, so computational filtering was required.

This clonotype has a handful of counts. There is no known antigen for this receptor. One base away there is no much larger clone; base qualities are not given. V is shortened by 8 bases, J by 0 bases, and the region joining them spans 14 bases. In the germline V gene, CDR1 corresponds to SNHLY and CDR2 to FYNNEI. Measured from the cysteine to the phenylalanine, the CDR3 is 15 residues long. Solely the CDR3 DNA is kept, with 45 bases framed from the first base. TCR cDNA was synthesized by 5'RACE template switching, which introduced a universal primer site and unique molecular identifiers. Priming of cDNA synthesis was performed from both the TCR alpha and TCR beta constant segments. Library amplification used two PCR steps, and the second PCR step added sample barcodes and sequencing adapters. Sequencing of libraries was done on Illumina HiSeq 2500 (2x100 bp) or NovaSeq (2x150 bp). From the authors' description of their analysis: Demultiplexing of reads and collapsing into UMI consensus sequences were performed with MIGEC, and V(D)J alignment was carried out with MiXCR. Using edgeR on replicate PBMC samples, clonotypes were called vaccine-responding if FDR was below 0.01 and the log2 fold change was above 5 up to day 15. CD4 or CD8 identity was assigned to each bulk clonotype according to whether the clonotype was present at higher abundance in the sequenced CD4 repertoire or the sequenced CD8 repertoire. TCRdb took the public reads, trimmed them with fastp at Q25, ran MiXCR for clone calling and kept in-frame beta chains. All rows with the same CDR3 protein become a single entry with the most common DNA and genes. V and J calls and clone size were set by TCRdb, not the authors. The sample contains 550,000 to 750,000 distinct CDR3 sequences, about 13% of them found a single time. The ten top clones hold 11% to 15% of the sample.

The treatment or condition label, as the study defines it: live attenuated yellow fever vaccine strain. At every blood-draw timepoint, two biological replicates of bulk PBMCs were collected. A standard Ficoll-Paque protocol was used to isolate PBMCs from peripheral blood. TriZol was used to extract RNA from bulk PBMCs, from CD4 and CD8 fractions, and from dextramer-positive and dextramer-negative fractions. The receptor was derived from a man younger than 40 who received the YFV17D yellow fever vaccine. The chain joins TRBV2 to TRBJ1-3; a tentative D call is TRBD1 (5 bases match). The starting material was PBMCs, obtained on the day of the yellow fever booster vaccination. The sequence in DNA is TGTGCCAGCTCTCGCGGGGCGGACTCTGGAAACACCATATATTTT. The encoded protein is CASSRGADSGNTIYF.